Below, 20 T cell receptor beta chains from the same sample are listed, as sequenced in a study of T cell responses to AZD1222 COVID-19 vaccine. Data came from immunoSEQ multiplex PCR; TCRdb stores just in-frame clones and leaves some out. The sample has 120,000 or so clones, 85% to 95% seen once. The sample consisted of peripheral blood, taken on day 0 of AZD1222 vaccination. The source is an adult in good health.

The chain has TRBV4-1 and TRBJ2-2; possibly TRBD1 for D (7 bases). Trimming took off 0 bases at V and 3 bases at J, with 11 bases between the two ends. This CDR3 contains 16 residues. Germline V gives CDR1 MGHRA, CDR2 YSYEKL. The CDR3 DNA sequence: TGCGCCAGCAGCCAAGAGGGCAGGGGGGACACCGGGGAGCTGTTTTTT. As protein: CASSQEGRGDTGELFF.

The rearrangement joins TRBV27 to TRBJ1-1, with D unresolved. Germline V gene sequence: CDR1 MNHEY, CDR2 SMNVEV (reference sequence). The CDR3 totals 13 residues. The ends were cut back, 5 bases at V and 1 base at J, with 8 bases in the middle. CDR3 coding DNA: TGTGCCAGCAGTCCGCGGGGGAACACTGAAGCTTTCTTT. Translated: CASSPRGNTEAFF.

The V call is TRBV29-1, the J call TRBJ2-4; 10 bases are shared with TRBD1. Germline CDR1 and CDR2: SQVTM and ANQGSEA. This CDR3 comprises 14 residues. The junction had 2 bases not matched to a gene; V was cut back by 6 bases and J by 0 bases. CDR3 protein: CSVTGGLAKNIQYF. In DNA form, the CDR3 reads TGCAGCGTGACAGGGGGCCTAGCCAAAAACATTCAGTACTTC. The full variable domain, in which reference TRBV29-1 and TRBJ2-4 provide the parts outside the CDR3, is SAVISQKPSRDICQRGTSLTIQCQVDSQVTMMFWYRQQPGQSLTLIATANQGSEATYESGFVIDKFPISRPNLTFSTLTVSNMSPEDSSIYLCSVTGGLAKNIQYFGAGTRLSVL.

This rearrangement joins TRBV7-9 to TRBJ2-7; 7 bases agree with TRBD1. The germline CDR1 and CDR2 sequences are SEHNR and FQNEAQ (reference sequence). V lost 5 bases to trimming and J lost 1 base; unmatched junction nucleotides: 2. The CDR3 is 13 residues long. This chain's CDR3 is CASSEGQSYEQYF. The CDR3 DNA is TGTGCCAGCAGCGAGGGACAGTCCTACGAGCAGTACTTC.

The CDR3 DNA follows: TGTGCCAGCAGTGGGAGGGGGACCCAATCTGGTGAGCAGTTCTTC. As protein: CASSGRGTQSGEQFF. This chain uses TRBV6-4 with TRBJ2-1; D possibly matches TRBD1 or TRBD2 (6 bases each). V lost 4 bases and J 9 bases, leaving 19 bases between the germline ends. The germline gives CDR1 MRHNA, CDR2 SNTAGT. There are 15 residues in the CDR3.

The V gene is TRBV5-1, the J gene TRBJ1-1; 7 nucleotides align to TRBD1. V was pared by 4 bases and J by 4 bases, with 4 bases of the junction left unmatched. The CDR3 runs 13 residues. The germline V gene encodes CDR1 SGHRS and CDR2 YFSETQ. DNA for the CDR3: TGCGCCAGCAGCGCAACAGGGGCCACTGAAGCTTTCTTT. It codes for CASSATGATEAFF.

The chain recombines TRBV27 with TRBJ1-1; 8 bases map to TRBD1. V shed 4 bases, J shed 5 bases, and the junction held 9 bases outside the gene matches. The CDR3 runs to 15 residues. Germline CDR1 and CDR2: MNHEY and SMNVEV (reference sequence). CDR3 loop: CASSSHSGGGTEAFF. Written as DNA, the CDR3 is TGTGCCAGCAGTTCTCACTCAGGGGGCGGAACTGAAGCTTTCTTT.

In the case of this clone: The junction shows a germline mismatch at one end, possibly a read error. This sequence joins TRBV2 and TRBJ2-1; possibly TRBD1 or TRBD2 for D (5 bases each). Looked up from germline, CDR1 is SNHLY and CDR2 is FYNNEI. This CDR3 is built from 14 residues. The CDR3 protein is CASSEGWGKNEQFF. The CDR3 coding sequence is TGTGCCAGCAGCGAAGGTTGGGGGAAAAATGAGCAGTTCTTC.

A single count supports this clone. The chain has TRBV18 and TRBJ1-2, with D possibly being TRBD1 (5 bases). Germline CDR1 is KGHSH and CDR2 is LQKENI. CDR3 length: 13 amino acids. Trimming took off 3 bases at V and 7 bases at J, with 12 bases between the two ends. The CDR3 spells CASSPPAGPGYTF. The CDR3 DNA follows: TGTGCCAGCTCACCTCCGGCAGGGCCTGGCTACACCTTC.

This chain uses TRBV29-1 with TRBJ1-6; no reliable D call. The CDR3 is 14 amino acids. Trimming shortened V by 7 bases and J by 3 bases, and 13 bases separated the two germline ends. From germline, CDR1 is SQVTM and CDR2 ANQGSEA. The CDR3 DNA sequence: TGCAGCGCTGTTGGGCGGATCTATAATTCACCCCTCCACTTT. It yields the protein CSAVGRIYNSPLHF.

V gene TRBV5-1 combines with J gene TRBJ2-3, with TRBD1 matching over 11 bases. CDR1 is SGHRS and CDR2 is YFSETQ in the germline V gene. The CDR3 is 20 amino acids. Trimming took 2 bases from V and 0 from J; bases not matched to a gene: 14. The CDR3 DNA follows: TGCGCCAGCAGCTTTACGAGGGACAGGGGGAGTTGGGTTAGCACAGATACGCAGTATTTT. The encoded protein is CASSFTRDRGSWVSTDTQYF.

The V call is TRBV10-1, the J call TRBJ1-2; D ambiguous. Trimming took off 0 bases at V and 7 bases at J, with 15 bases between the two ends. Germline assignment: CDR1 WNHNN and CDR2 SYGVQD (reference sequence). The length of the CDR3 is 15 residues. CDR3 region: CASSESSTASGGYTF. CDR3 nucleotide sequence: TGCGCCAGCAGTGAGTCGTCTACCGCCTCGGGTGGCTACACCTTC.

The chain uses TRBV24-1 and TRBJ1-5; D not certain. V dropped 2 bases and J dropped 0 bases, with 13 bases sitting between them. The CDR3 totals 17 residues. Germline V CDR1 and CDR2: KGHDR, SFDVKD. DNA for the CDR3: TGTGCCACCAGTGATTCCGGGCGACCCTATAGCAATCAGCCCCAGCATTTT. Residues: CATSDSGRPYSNQPQHF.

The gene calls are TRBV24-1 and TRBJ2-2; D unresolved. The CDR3 totals 14 residues. Germline V CDR1 and CDR2: KGHDR, SFDVKD. Deletions cut 3 bases from V and 8 bases from J, with 12 bases between. This chain's CDR3 is CATSDARIRGELFF. CDR3 nucleotide sequence: TGTGCCACCAGTGATGCCAGGATTCGGGGGGAGCTGTTTTTT.

As regards this clone: A read error may produce the germline difference seen at one junction end. This chain joins TRBV3-1 (or the pseudogene TRBV3-2) and TRBJ2-2; D is undetermined. CDR1 is LGHDT and CDR2 is YNNKEL in the germline V gene (reference sequence). CDR3 length equals 14 residues. The DNA of the CDR3 is TGTGCCAGCAGGCAAGGATGGGGAACCGGGGAGCTGTTTTTT. Residues: CASRQGWGTGELFF.

This clone occurred once. The rearrangement uses TRBV19 and TRBJ1-1, with TRBD1 as a possible D gene (5 bases). Germline V CDR1 and CDR2: LNHDA, SQIVND (reference sequence). Between the trimmed V and J ends, which lost 6 bases and 2 bases, there was a span of 22 bases. The CDR3 spans 17 residues. CDR3 protein: CASSPTPRDVVNTEAFF. CDR3 nucleotides: TGTGCCAGTAGCCCCACCCCCCGGGACGTAGTAAACACTGAAGCTTTCTTT. Together with reference TRBV19 and TRBJ1-1, the CDR3 gives the full variable domain: DGGITQSPKYLFRKEGQNVTLSCEQNLNHDAMYWYRQDPGQGLRLIYYSQIVNDFQKGDIAEGYSVSREKKESFPLTVTSAQKNPTAFYLCASSPTPRDVVNTEAFFGQGTRLTVV.

This clone was recorded once. This sequence joins TRBV19 and TRBJ2-2, with a possible D match to TRBD2 (5 bases). From germline, CDR1 is LNHDA and CDR2 SQIVND (reference sequence). The germline V and J ends were trimmed by 7 bases and 7 bases, with 19 bases remaining between them. The CDR3 is 15 amino acids. The CDR3 region is CASTPSERVGGELFF. For the CDR3, the DNA is TGTGCCAGTACCCCCAGTGAGAGGGTTGGCGGGGAGCTGTTTTTT. Based on the CDR3 plus reference TRBV19 and TRBJ2-2, the full variable domain is DGGITQSPKYLFRKEGQNVTLSCEQNLNHDAMYWYRQDPGQGLRLIYYSQIVNDFQKGDIAEGYSVSREKKESFPLTVTSAQKNPTAFYLCASTPSERVGGELFFGEGSRLTVL.

The V call is TRBV3-1 (or the pseudogene TRBV3-2), the J call TRBJ1-5; TRBD1 might be the D (6 bases). This CDR3 comprises 14 residues. V was shortened by 3 bases and J by 7 bases, with 13 bases between the two germline ends. Germline V CDR1 and CDR2: LGHDT, YNNKEL (reference sequence). The DNA of the CDR3 is TGTGCCAGCAGCCACCGGGGGCTTGGCCAGCCCCAGCATTTT. Translated, it gives CASSHRGLGQPQHF.

The chain combines TRBV5-1 with TRBJ2-2, with D possibly TRBD1 on 5 matching bases. The germline V gene has CDR1 SGHRS and CDR2 YFSETQ. The CDR3 covers 16 residues. V shed 2 bases and J shed 2 bases, with 13 bases lying between them. Here the CDR3 DNA reads TGCGCCAGCAGCTTCCCCGGACAACTAAACACCGGGGAGCTGTTTTTT. Translated: CASSFPGQLNTGELFF.

The chain has TRBV21-1 and TRBJ2-7. TRBV21-1 is assigned pseudogene status. This CDR3 region has 13 residues. CDR3 residues: CASTPSRGLGQYF. CDR3 nucleotides: TGTGCCAGCACCCCGTCTCGGGGCCTGGGGCAGTACTTC.